This entry describes one T cell receptor beta chain. This CDR3 contains 18 residues. V was pared by 1 base and J by 9 bases, with 13 bases of the junction left unmatched. Preparation of the TCRbeta library involved a method that used unique molecular identifiers. TCRdb recomputed calls from the PCR reads with MiXCR, one row per CDR3 protein. The table has approximately 420,000 distinct CDR3 sequences, 11% seen once; the top ten hold over 4.5%. This record comes from a study of T-cell reconstitution after alpha-beta-depleted transplantation in children. The TCR was taken from a human donor who donated a stem cell graft to a child with acute myeloid leukemia. J is TRBJ2-1 and V is TRBV12-3 or TRBV12-4; 12 nucleotides agree with TRBD2. The specimen was PBMCs from the stem cell graft donor, collected from the stem cell graft. CDR3 protein: CASSLVGLAGGPSGEQFF. In DNA, the CDR3 is TGTGCCAGCAGTTTAGTTGGGCTAGCGGGAGGGCCTTCTGGTGAGCAGTTCTTC.